This TCR beta chain originates from a study of T cell responses to AZD1222 COVID-19 vaccine. It was second doses at about 4 or about 12 weeks that were pooled. This clone has more than one count but fewer than ten. Its matching antigen is unknown. CDR1 MNHEY and CDR2 SVGAGI come from the germline V gene. Trimming removed 1 base at V and 1 base at J, with 5 bases between. This CDR3 has 15 residues. Only in-frame clones appear in the TCRdb table, and some are missing; sequencing was by immunoSEQ multiplex PCR. The top ten clones hold roughly 4.5% of a sample with over 100,000 clones, around 87% of them seen once. Study-level results: The reported proportion of spike-specific TCRs targeting unmutated variant regions was nearly half.

Sequences were derived from peripheral blood, sampled 28 days after the second AZD1222 dose. V usage is TRBV6-5 and J usage is TRBJ1-6; D is unclear. This sequence was found in an adult who received the AZD1222 COVID-19 vaccine. CDR3 nucleotide sequence: TGTGCCAGCAGTTACTTGGGTTCCTATAATTCACCCCTCCACTTT. Translation gives CASSYLGSYNSPLHF.